This T cell receptor (beta chain) was sequenced for a study of shared clonotypes between healthy human individuals. Broader study findings: Estimated clonotype richness was generally higher in naive than memory subsets.

Each donor was a Caucasian adult residing in Nashville, Tennessee. CD45RA+ naive and CD45RA-negative memory subsets were separated from CD4+ cells. The assay was immunoSEQ multiplex PCR, and TCRdb's table has in-frame clones only and misses some. The repertoire holds roughly 2.6 million clones, just over 90% seen once, with 0.11% to 0.15% in the top ten. CDR1 and CDR2 (germline): SGHTA, FQGTGA. Trimming stripped 4 bases from V and 9 bases from J, with 10 bases between. The CDR3 is made up of 13 amino acids. This clone appeared once. The antigen is unknown. The specimen was naive CD4+ T cells sorted from blood. Stated subset: CD45RA+ positively selected. The origin of this receptor is a man in his late teens or twenties in good health. The V call is TRBV7-3, the J call TRBJ1-6; no firm D call. Here the CDR3 reads CASSSSEGSPLHF. As DNA, the CDR3 is TGTGCCAGCAGCTCCTCTGAGGGTTCACCCCTCCACTTT.